Shown below are 29 T cell receptor beta chains from a single sample sequenced in a study of blood T cell repertoires in COVID-19. Measured with immunoSEQ multiplex PCR; TCRdb has only the in-frame clones, and not every one. The data contain over 200,000 clones, about 83% of them singletons. The specimen sequenced was peripheral blood. Every receptor here comes from a woman aged 25 to 39 with COVID-19, enrolled during active disease.

J is TRBJ2-7 and V is TRBV6-6; TRBD1 matches 8 bases. The CDR3 runs 15 residues. Per the germline V gene, CDR1 is MNHNY and CDR2 is SVGAGI (reference sequence). V shed 5 bases, J shed 3 bases, and the junction held 9 bases outside the gene matches. CDR3 in amino acids: CASSLQGAKFYEQYF. The CDR3, as DNA: TGTGCCAGCAGTCTTCAGGGGGCTAAGTTCTACGAGCAGTACTTC.

This chain joins TRBV29-1 and TRBJ2-7; D possibly corresponds to TRBD1 (5 bases). V shed 5 bases and J shed 6 bases, with 14 bases lying between them. The length of the CDR3 is 12 residues. CDR1 and CDR2 from the germline V gene are SQVTM and ANQGSEA. This chain's CDR3 is CSVRVQRGEQYF. In DNA, the CDR3 is TGCAGCGTTCGGGTCCAAAGGGGCGAGCAGTACTTC.

This chain connects TRBV19 to TRBJ2-7, with TRBD1 identical over 7 bases. Germline-derived CDR1 and CDR2 are LNHDA and SQIVND (reference sequence). There are 14 residues in the CDR3. Trimming cost V 5 bases and J 3 bases; bases outside gene matches: 7. The DNA for the CDR3 is TGTGCCAGTAGTCCGACAGGGTCTCTCTACGAGCAGTACTTC. Protein product: CASSPTGSLYEQYF.

J is TRBJ1-5 and V is TRBV21-1; TRBD1 reflects the table's D call only, with no check against the DNA. TRBV21-1 is deemed a pseudogene. The CDR3 is 15 amino acids. Written as DNA, the CDR3 is TGTGCCAGCAGCCAGCCGGACAGGGGCAATCAGCCCCAGCATTTT. The encoded protein is CASSQPDRGNQPQHF.

The chain couples TRBV5-1 to TRBJ2-7; the D call may be TRBD1 or TRBD2 (6 bases each). Germline CDR1 is SGHRS and CDR2 is YFSETQ. The V gene lost 4 bases and the J gene lost 0 bases, with 17 bases spanning the gap. CDR3 size: 16 residues. The CDR3 protein is CASSVAGQGTSYEQYF. CDR3 nucleotide sequence: TGCGCCAGCAGCGTGGCGGGGCAGGGGACCTCCTACGAGCAGTACTTC.

The chain combines TRBV15 with TRBJ2-2; D is possibly TRBD1 (5 bases). The CDR3 runs 15 residues. The V gene lost 0 bases and the J gene lost 6 bases, with 11 bases spanning the gap. The germline V gene has CDR1 LNHNV and CDR2 YYDKDF (reference sequence). The CDR3 DNA follows: TGTGCCACCAGCAGAGATCCAGGGCGCGCCGGGGAGCTGTTTTTT. Translated, it gives CATSRDPGRAGELFF.

The rearrangement uses TRBV5-1 and TRBJ2-3; D not resolved. This CDR3 has 12 residues. V was pared by 0 bases and J by 5 bases, with 4 bases between. Per the germline V gene, CDR1 is SGHRS and CDR2 is YFSETQ. CDR3: CASSLAGDTQYF. CDR3 nucleotides: TGCGCCAGCAGCTTGGCCGGAGATACGCAGTATTTT.

The gene calls are TRBV7-2 and TRBJ1-5; 8 bases agree with TRBD1. CDR1 and CDR2 (germline): SGHTA, FQGNSA. The V gene end was trimmed by 5 bases and the J gene end by 6 bases; junction bases not matched to a gene: 6. The CDR3 sequence is 14 residues long. The CDR3 region is CASSAYRGGQPQHF. CDR3 sequence (DNA): TGTGCCAGCAGCGCATACAGGGGGGGTCAGCCCCAGCATTTT.

J is TRBJ2-7 and V is TRBV5-6; 8 positions match TRBD1. The ends lost 4 bases at V and 0 bases at J; junction bases unmatched: 3. The CDR3 runs 14 residues. Germline CDR1 SGHDT, CDR2 YYEEEE. The CDR3 is CASSRTGSSYEQYF. In DNA, the CDR3 is TGTGCCAGCAGCAGGACAGGGAGCTCCTACGAGCAGTACTTC.

The V gene is TRBV7-6, the J gene TRBJ2-7; the D gene is possibly TRBD1 (5 bases). This CDR3 contains 14 residues. Germline V gives CDR1 SGHVS, CDR2 FNYEAQ. Trimming stripped 0 bases from V and 6 bases from J, with 12 bases between. The CDR3 DNA follows: TGTGCCAGCAGCTTAGCGAAAAATGGGGCCGAGCAGTACTTC. It translates to CASSLAKNGAEQYF.

The rearrangement links TRBV4-1 to TRBJ1-3; D is uncertain. Trimming took 4 bases from V and 4 from J, leaving 8 bases between them. The CDR3 is 13 amino acids. Germline CDR1 reads MGHRA; CDR2 reads YSYEKL. The CDR3, as DNA: TGCGCCAGCAGCCTTGGAGGGGGAAACACCATATATTTT. Amino acid sequence: CASSLGGGNTIYF.

The chain is built from TRBV12-5 and TRBJ2-4; D perhaps matches TRBD2 (6 bases). CDR3 size: 15 residues. Germline values: CDR1 LGHNT, CDR2 FRNRAP. Deletions cut 1 base from V and 4 bases from J, with 11 bases between. For the CDR3, the DNA is TGTGCTAGTGGTTTGGACATCGGAGGGAAAAACATTCAGTACTTC. Its protein product is CASGLDIGGKNIQYF.

The chain recombines TRBV4-1 with TRBJ2-2; 9 bases line up with TRBD1. The trim removed 2 bases at V and 3 bases at J, leaving 7 bases unmatched. The CDR3 is made up of 17 amino acids. Per germline, CDR1 MGHRA and CDR2 YSYEKL. DNA of the CDR3: TGCGCCAGCAGCCAAACCCGGGACAGGGATGACACCGGGGAGCTGTTTTTT. Translating gives CASSQTRDRDDTGELFF.

The chain carries TRBV7-8 and TRBJ2-7; TRBD1 agrees at 9 bases. V dropped 5 bases and J dropped 6; count of bases not matched to a gene: 14. Germline V gene sequence: CDR1 SGHVS, CDR2 FQNEAQ. The CDR3 is made up of 16 amino acids. The CDR3 region has the DNA TGTGCCAGCAGCCGGGCGCAGGACAGGGGAACCTTCGAGCAGTACTTC. This encodes CASSRAQDRGTFEQYF.

The J gene is TRBJ1-1, the V gene TRBV18, with 10 positions matching TRBD1. Germline-derived CDR1 and CDR2 are KGHSH and LQKENI. The CDR3 runs 15 residues. With 5 bases clipped from V and 1 base from J, the junction kept 4 bases outside the gene matches. The CDR3 sequence is CASSTDRGPNTEAFF. DNA for the CDR3: TGTGCCAGCTCAACCGACAGGGGGCCGAACACTGAAGCTTTCTTT.

V is TRBV14 and J is TRBJ2-1; TRBD1 might be the D (5 bases). The CDR3 loop spans 16 amino acids. V lost 0 bases and J lost 0, with 9 bases in between. Germline V gene sequence: CDR1 SGHDN, CDR2 FVKESK. The CDR3 DNA reads TGTGCCAGCAGCCAAGAGTACAGGACCTCCTACAATGAGCAGTTCTTC. Its protein is CASSQEYRTSYNEQFF. Supplemented by reference TRBV14 and TRBJ2-1, the full variable domain reads EAGVTQFPSHSVIEKGQTVTLRCDPISGHDNLYWYRRVMGKEIKFLLHFVKESKQDESGMPNNRFLAERTGGTYSTLKVQPAELEDSGVYFCASSQEYRTSYNEQFFGPGTRLTVL.

This sequence joins TRBV5-1 and TRBJ1-2, with TRBD1 identical over 10 bases. Germline CDR1 SGHRS, CDR2 YFSETQ. This CDR3 has 15 amino acids. V was clipped by 0 bases and J by 7 bases; unmatched bases: 6. CDR3 sequence: CASSLAGTGVSGYTF. As DNA, the CDR3 is TGCGCCAGCAGCTTGGCCGGGACAGGGGTGTCTGGCTACACCTTC.

The chain joins TRBV7-9 to TRBJ2-7; D not resolved. The CDR3 has 11 residues. Germline CDR1 reads SEHNR; CDR2 reads FQNEAQ (reference sequence). V was clipped by 5 bases and J by 7 bases, with 9 bases between them. CDR3 DNA sequence: TGTGCCAGCAGCAGAAAGGAGGAGCAGTACTTC. Its protein product is CASSRKEEQYF.

To note about this clone: Since a much larger clone is just one base distant, this may be a read error. The chain uses TRBV19 and TRBJ2-7, with 11 nucleotides matching TRBD2. Germline V gene data show CDR1 as LNHDA and CDR2 as SQIVND (reference sequence). V was pared by 7 bases and J by 4 bases, with 3 bases of the junction left unmatched. The CDR3 sequence is 13 residues long. CDR3 nucleotides: TGTGCCAGTAAAACTAGCGGGAGTTACGAGCAGTACTTC. Protein product: CASKTSGSYEQYF.

V gene TRBV5-4 combines with J gene TRBJ2-2; D unclear. V lost 0 bases and J 4 bases, leaving 7 bases between the germline ends. This CDR3 spans 14 amino acids. Per germline, CDR1 SGHNT and CDR2 YYREEE (reference sequence). CDR3: CASSLDISTGELFF. CDR3 bases: TGTGCCAGCAGCTTGGATATATCCACCGGGGAGCTGTTTTTT.

The chain combines TRBV27 with TRBJ2-5, with D perhaps matching TRBD2 (6 bases). CDR1 MNHEY and CDR2 SMNVEV come from the germline V gene (reference sequence). Between the trimmed V and J ends, which lost 5 bases and 8 bases, there was a span of 24 bases. The CDR3 loop spans 16 amino acids. CDR3 bases: TGTGCCAGCAGTCCCTATAGCGGCGGGAAAGGTGGTACCCAGTACTTC. This translates into CASSPYSGGKGGTQYF.

The genes are TRBV2 and TRBJ2-7, with 11 positions matching TRBD1. The CDR3 has 15 amino acids. Germline V gene lookup returns CDR1 SNHLY and CDR2 FYNNEI. V gave up 4 bases and J gave up 7 bases; unmatched junction bases: 9. The CDR3 here is CASSGDRGDYREQYF. CDR3 sequence (DNA): TGTGCCAGCAGTGGGGACAGGGGGGATTATAGGGAGCAGTACTTC.

The V call is TRBV10-3, the J call TRBJ1-3; 7 positions agree with TRBD1. In germline, CDR1 is ENHRY, CDR2 SYGVKD. The J segment lost 0 bases and the V segment lost 8 bases, leaving 4 bases of the junction unmatched. The CDR3 has 14 residues. This CDR3 reads CAIGGTDSGNTIYF. CDR3 in DNA: TGTGCCATCGGGGGGACAGACTCTGGAAACACCATATATTTT.

This clone appeared a single time. The chain is built from TRBV29-1 and TRBJ1-5, with D tentatively TRBD1 (6 bases). V was cut by 6 bases and J by 6 bases, with 18 bases left in between. The germline V gene encodes CDR1 SQVTM and CDR2 ANQGSEA. The CDR3 has 14 amino acids. The DNA for the CDR3 is TGCAGCGTCCGCGATAGGGGGTTTGGTCAGCCCCAGCATTTT. Translated: CSVRDRGFGQPQHF.

The chain carries TRBV4-3 and TRBJ2-3; D is uncertain. This CDR3 is built from 16 residues. Germline CDR1 reads LGHNA; CDR2 reads YSLEER. Trimming took 2 bases from V and 1 from J, leaving 13 bases between them. This CDR3 is CASSQNGHVGTDTQYF. CDR3 DNA: TGCGCCAGCAGCCAAAATGGCCATGTCGGCACAGATACGCAGTATTTT.

This chain uses TRBV5-1 with TRBJ2-7; TRBD2 matches 8 bases. Germline V CDR1 and CDR2: SGHRS, YFSETQ. J lost 0 bases, V lost 4 bases, and 6 bases had no gene match. This CDR3 spans 15 amino acids. CDR3 sequence reads: CASSESGGASYEQYF. As DNA, the CDR3 is TGCGCCAGCAGCGAAAGCGGGGGCGCCTCCTACGAGCAGTACTTC.

J is TRBJ2-1 and V is TRBV9; 7 bases are a match to TRBD2. Germline V gives CDR1 SGDLS, CDR2 YYNGEE. V shed 4 bases and J 7 bases; nucleotides not matched to a gene: 11. This CDR3 has 15 amino acids. The CDR3 DNA reads TGTGCCAGCAGCTCGAGAGGTCCTAGCGGTAATGAGCAGTTCTTC. Its protein product is CASSSRGPSGNEQFF.

The chain employs TRBV28 and TRBJ1-1; 8 positions agree with TRBD1. This CDR3 is built from 14 residues. The junction had 7 bases not matched to a gene; V was cut back by 4 bases and J by 6 bases. Germline values: CDR1 MDHEN, CDR2 SYDVKM. Here the CDR3 DNA reads TGTGCCAGCAGTTCAGGGGGCGCGAATGCTGAAGCTTTCTTT. Amino acids: CASSSGGANAEAFF.

The V call is TRBV9, the J call TRBJ1-1; 10 bases fit TRBD1. Germline CDR1 is SGDLS and CDR2 is YYNGEE. V trimming: 0 bases; J trimming: 5 bases; junction bases outside the gene matches: 10. The CDR3 runs to 17 residues. The CDR3 is CASSVAIGDRGETEAFF. CDR3 nucleotide sequence: TGTGCCAGCAGCGTAGCAATAGGGGACAGGGGAGAAACTGAAGCTTTCTTT.